This T cell receptor (beta chain) was documented in a study of cytomegalovirus exposure and HLA in healthy donors. The PCR had 60 Vbeta and 13 Jbeta primers. The protocol was immunoSEQ multiplex PCR, while the TCRdb copy is restricted to in-frame clones and leaves out a portion. The sample yields 160,000 or so clones, about 80% seen once. There are a few counts of this clone. The antigen remains undetermined. Broader study findings: Common viral pathogens seemed to be connected with several of the most significant clusters, according to a later analysis. A reported reduction in N-insertions relative to the 666-donor mean was seen in an Asian-associated ancestry cluster in a later analysis. HLA allele associations emerged for fewer than 20,000 TCR beta sequences in a later analysis, at 0.05 false discovery rate.

V dropped 5 bases and J dropped 5 bases, with 12 bases sitting between them. The CDR3 loop spans 13 amino acids. The germline CDR1 and CDR2 sequences are MNHEY and SMNVEV (reference sequence). Sequenced sample: PBMCs. This sequence joins TRBV27 and TRBJ1-2, with D perhaps matching TRBD1 (6 bases). This clonotype was obtained from a man aged 18 to 30 in good health and CMV-seropositive. In DNA, the CDR3 is TGTGCCAGCAGTAGACCCCAGGGGTATGGCTACACCTTC. It encodes CASSRPQGYGYTF.